Presented here are 14 T cell receptor beta chains from one specimen sequenced in a study of T cells in tuberculosis. Method: immunoSEQ multiplex PCR; TCRdb's copy keeps in-frame clones and lacks some. The sample yields about 88,000 clones, under 95% seen once. Sorting used thawed, overnight-rested PBMC stained with anti-CD3, a viability dye and GMM-loaded CD1B tetramer. C32 glucose monomycolate from Rhodococcus equi was loaded onto the CD1B tetramers. Sequencing input: CD1b-GMM tetramer-negative cells sorted from PBMCs. Receptors were obtained from an adult woman with latent tuberculosis.

The rearrangement uses TRBV27 and TRBJ1-2; D unclear. CDR3 length: 12 residues. V lost 6 bases to trimming and J lost 4 bases, with 9 bases between them. Germline V CDR1 and CDR2: MNHEY, SMNVEV (reference sequence). CDR3 amino acids: CASRRPPYGYTF. DNA for the CDR3: TGTGCCAGCAGGCGGCCCCCCTATGGCTACACCTTC.

The chain couples TRBV7-6 to TRBJ1-2, with TRBD1 as a possible D gene (5 bases). The V end was cut by 3 bases, the J end by 1 base, with 18 bases between. This CDR3 has 17 amino acids. Germline assignment: CDR1 SGHVS and CDR2 FNYEAQ. Here the CDR3 DNA reads TGTGCCAGCAGCTTTGGGACTCCCGGCAAATTTAACTATGGCTACACCTTC. Translation: CASSFGTPGKFNYGYTF. Drawing the rest from reference TRBV7-6 and TRBJ1-2, the complete variable domain is GAGVSQSPRYKVTKRGQDVALRCDPISGHVSLYWYRQALGQGPEFLTYFNYEAQQDKSGLPNDRFSAERPEGSISTLTIQRTEQRDSAMYRCASSFGTPGKFNYGYTFGSGTRLTVV.

The chain combines TRBV4-3 with TRBJ1-1, with 8 bases lining up with TRBD1. V trimming: 0 bases; J trimming: 0 bases; junction bases outside the gene matches: 0. CDR1 and CDR2 from the germline V gene are LGHNA and YSLEER. This CDR3 has 15 residues. Here the CDR3 DNA reads TGCGCCAGCAGCCAAGAGGACAGGGTGAACACTGAAGCTTTCTTT. Its protein product is CASSQEDRVNTEAFF.

V gene TRBV15 combines with J gene TRBJ2-3, with 8 bases lining up with TRBD2. The CDR3 contains 18 residues. Germline V gene sequence: CDR1 LNHNV, CDR2 YYDKDF (reference sequence). Trimming cost V 3 bases and J 0 bases; bases outside gene matches: 11. CDR3 in amino acids: CATSRAGGLPSSTDTQYF. For the CDR3, the DNA is TGTGCCACCAGCAGGGCGGGGGGTCTACCGTCTAGCACAGATACGCAGTATTTT.

The chain has TRBV14 and TRBJ1-1, with D unresolved. The CDR3 is 12 residues long. Germline assignment: CDR1 SGHDN and CDR2 FVKESK. V was trimmed by 1 base and J by 7 bases, leaving 7 bases between them. In DNA, the CDR3 is TGTGCCAGCAGCCAAGTCCGCGGTGAAGCTTTCTTT. Protein sequence: CASSQVRGEAFF. Filled out from reference TRBV14 and TRBJ1-1, the complete variable domain reads EAGVTQFPSHSVIEKGQTVTLRCDPISGHDNLYWYRRVMGKEIKFLLHFVKESKQDESGMPNNRFLAERTGGTYSTLKVQPAELEDSGVYFCASSQVRGEAFFGQGTRLTVV.

V and J are TRBV6-5 and TRBJ1-2; D might be TRBD1 (5 bases). The length of the CDR3 is 15 residues. The V gene lost 5 bases and the J gene lost 7 bases, with 20 bases spanning the gap. Germline V CDR1 and CDR2: MNHEY, SVGAGI. The CDR3: CASSNPQGGVSGYTF. The CDR3 DNA reads TGTGCCAGCAGTAACCCCCAGGGCGGGGTGAGTGGCTACACCTTC.

The chain uses TRBV7-2 and TRBJ2-7; possibly TRBD1 for D (5 bases). CDR1 and CDR2 from the germline V gene are SGHTA and FQGNSA. Trimming cost V 3 bases and J 1 base, with 7 bases left between them. The CDR3 has 13 residues. The CDR3, as DNA: TGTGCCAGCAGCTTTACAGGTTCCTACGAGCAGTACTTC. Residues: CASSFTGSYEQYF.

Here the CDR3 reads CAWSVIGWGGRETQYF. Here the CDR3 DNA reads TGTGCCTGGAGTGTTATAGGTTGGGGGGGCAGGGAGACCCAGTACTTC. V is TRBV30 and J is TRBJ2-5; D might be TRBD2 (7 bases). The CDR3 consists of 16 residues. Germline V CDR1 and CDR2: GTSNPN, SVGIG (reference sequence). Trimming took off 0 bases at V and 5 bases at J, with 19 bases between the two ends.

This sequence joins TRBV4-3 and TRBJ2-5, with D perhaps matching TRBD1 (6 bases). V gave up 3 bases and J gave up 5 bases, with 19 bases separating them. In germline, CDR1 is LGHNA, CDR2 YSLEER. The CDR3 has 16 residues. The CDR3 nucleotides read TGCGCCAGCAGCCAGACGGCGGGCAGGGGTGGGGAGACCCAGTACTTC. Protein: CASSQTAGRGGETQYF.

The chain recombines TRBV7-9 with TRBJ2-3; perhaps TRBD2 as D (6 bases). Germline lookup yields CDR1 SEHNR and CDR2 FQNEAQ (reference sequence). V lost 2 bases and J lost 3, with 15 bases in between. The CDR3 is made up of 16 amino acids. Here the CDR3 reads CASSLPPSVVTDTQYF. The DNA of the CDR3 is TGTGCCAGCAGCTTACCCCCTAGCGTTGTAACAGATACGCAGTATTTT.

This clone was counted a single time. V and J are TRBV10-3 and TRBJ1-1; D is undetermined. The length of the CDR3 is 14 residues. Looked up from germline, CDR1 is ENHRY and CDR2 is SYGVKD. V lost 2 bases to trimming and J lost 0 bases, with 7 bases between them. The CDR3 loop reads CAISEAQMNTEAFF. In DNA, the CDR3 is TGTGCCATCAGTGAGGCACAGATGAACACTGAAGCTTTCTTT.

DNA for the CDR3: TGTGCCAGCAGCTTAGGAGGGGGTTCTCATCCTGGGGAGCTGTTTTTT. Protein: CASSLGGGSHPGELFF. The chain links TRBV7-2 to TRBJ2-2; perhaps TRBD1 as D (6 bases). V lost 1 base to trimming and J lost 8 bases, with 17 bases between them. Germline values: CDR1 SGHTA, CDR2 FQGNSA. There are 16 residues in the CDR3.

The V gene is TRBV5-5, the J gene TRBJ2-5, with 8 positions matching TRBD1. Germline CDR1 is SGHKS and CDR2 is YYEKEE (reference sequence). CDR3 length equals 15 residues. The V gene end was trimmed by 3 bases and the J gene end by 5 bases; junction bases not matched to a gene: 9. The CDR3 DNA sequence: TGTGCCAGCAGCTCGAATCTGGACAGGGCTGAGACCCAGTACTTC. Protein product: CASSSNLDRAETQYF.

This rearrangement joins TRBV11-2 to TRBJ1-2; D possibly corresponds to TRBD1 (5 bases). The CDR3 runs to 15 residues. Germline lookup yields CDR1 SGHAT and CDR2 FQNNGV. The ends were cut back, 0 bases at V and 4 bases at J, with 12 bases in the middle. The chain's CDR3 is CASSLDRRGSYGYTF. As DNA, the CDR3 is TGTGCCAGCAGCTTAGATCGAAGGGGCAGCTATGGCTACACCTTC.